This TCR beta chain was identified in a study of shared clonotypes between healthy human individuals. TCRdb's table, derived via immunoSEQ multiplex PCR, lists solely in-frame clones and lacks some. The repertoire holds some 2.1 million clones, with around 93% as singletons. In the naive CD8 group, cells lacked CD45RO and were positively selected for CCR7, so terminally differentiated effector memory CD45RA+ cells were left out. In germline, CDR1 is MNHEY, CDR2 SMNVEV (reference sequence). This CDR3 is 12 amino acids long. The sample consisted of naive CD8+ T cells from PBMCs. The genes are TRBV27 and TRBJ2-5, with TRBD2 as a possible D gene (6 bases). This receptor was identified in a man aged 18 to 30 in good health. Some clones in this sample may be carry-over from other donors' samples. This CDR3 reads CASGYFQETQYF. Here the CDR3 DNA reads TGTGCGAGCGGGTACTTCCAAGAGACCCAGTACTTC.